This T cell receptor beta chain was identified during a study of blood T cell repertoires in COVID-19. Authors' methods: Using reference gene primer amplification, nucleated cell counts were estimated. Method: immunoSEQ multiplex PCR; TCRdb's copy keeps in-frame clones and lacks some. V, J and clone size are those of that table, while D and trimming were read from the DNA. Seen here are some 360,000 clones, over 75% observed once, and the top ten hold about 2%. Seattle-derived patients entered the study during active infection and were followed longitudinally. There are 15 residues in the CDR3. Germline V gene sequence: CDR1 SGHRS, CDR2 YFSETQ. V lost 0 bases and J lost 4; bases outside the gene matches: 4.

The material sequenced was peripheral blood. The rearrangement uses TRBV5-1 and TRBJ1-1; 9 bases line up with TRBD1. The receptor was isolated from a woman aged 55 to 70 with COVID-19, enrolled during active disease. In DNA, the CDR3 is TGCGCCAGCAGCTTGGGCGGGACAGGGTTCACTGAAGCTTTCTTT. Protein: CASSLGGTGFTEAFF.